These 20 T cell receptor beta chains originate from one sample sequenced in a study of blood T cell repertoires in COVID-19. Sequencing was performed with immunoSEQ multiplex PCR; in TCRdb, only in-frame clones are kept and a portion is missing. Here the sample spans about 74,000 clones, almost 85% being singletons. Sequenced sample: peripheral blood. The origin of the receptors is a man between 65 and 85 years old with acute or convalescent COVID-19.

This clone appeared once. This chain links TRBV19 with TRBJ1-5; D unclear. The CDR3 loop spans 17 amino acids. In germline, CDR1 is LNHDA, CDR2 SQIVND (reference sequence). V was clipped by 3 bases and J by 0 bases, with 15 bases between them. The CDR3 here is CASSISGHLDSNQPQHF. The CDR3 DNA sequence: TGTGCCAGTAGTATTAGCGGCCACCTCGATAGCAATCAGCCCCAGCATTTT.

The CDR3 bases are TGTGCCAGCAGCACCGGGACTAGCGGCACAGATACGCAGTATTTT. Protein: CASSTGTSGTDTQYF. V and J are TRBV11-2 and TRBJ2-3, with TRBD2 matching 10 bases. Germline-derived CDR1 and CDR2 are SGHAT and FQNNGV. The CDR3 is made up of 15 amino acids. Trimming took 5 bases from V and 1 from J; bases not matched to a gene: 3.

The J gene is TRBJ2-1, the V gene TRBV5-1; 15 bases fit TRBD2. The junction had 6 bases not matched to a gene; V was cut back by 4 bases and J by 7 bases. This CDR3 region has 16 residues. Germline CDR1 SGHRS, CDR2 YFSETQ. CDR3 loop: CASSLGTSGRLNEQFF. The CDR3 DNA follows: TGCGCCAGCAGCCTGGGGACTAGCGGGAGGCTGAATGAGCAGTTCTTC.

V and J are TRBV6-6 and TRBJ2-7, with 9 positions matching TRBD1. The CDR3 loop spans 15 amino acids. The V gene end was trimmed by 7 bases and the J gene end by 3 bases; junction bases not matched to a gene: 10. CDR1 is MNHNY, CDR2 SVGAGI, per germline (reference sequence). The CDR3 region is CASKGPGTGIYEQYF. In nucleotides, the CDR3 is TGTGCCAGCAAGGGGCCAGGGACAGGGATCTACGAGCAGTACTTC.

The CDR3 reads CASSYGQSTDTQYF. In DNA, the CDR3 is TGCGCCAGCAGTTATGGACAGAGCACAGATACGCAGTATTTT. This rearrangement joins TRBV5-1 to TRBJ2-3, with a weak D call TRBD1 (6 bases). There are 14 residues in the CDR3. Per the germline V gene, CDR1 is SGHRS and CDR2 is YFSETQ. V was clipped by 5 bases and J by 0 bases, with 10 bases between them.

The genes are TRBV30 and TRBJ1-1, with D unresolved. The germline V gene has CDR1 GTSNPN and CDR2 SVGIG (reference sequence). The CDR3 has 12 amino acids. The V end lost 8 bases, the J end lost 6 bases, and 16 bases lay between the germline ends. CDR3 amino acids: CARSESGAEAFF. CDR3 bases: TGTGCCCGGTCCGAGTCGGGTGCTGAAGCTTTCTTT.

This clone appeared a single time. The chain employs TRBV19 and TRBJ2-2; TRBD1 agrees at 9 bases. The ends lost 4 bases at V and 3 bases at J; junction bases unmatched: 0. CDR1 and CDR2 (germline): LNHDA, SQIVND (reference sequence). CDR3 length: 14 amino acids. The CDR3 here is CASSRDRDTGELFF. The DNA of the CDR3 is TGTGCCAGTAGTAGGGACAGGGACACCGGGGAGCTGTTTTTT.

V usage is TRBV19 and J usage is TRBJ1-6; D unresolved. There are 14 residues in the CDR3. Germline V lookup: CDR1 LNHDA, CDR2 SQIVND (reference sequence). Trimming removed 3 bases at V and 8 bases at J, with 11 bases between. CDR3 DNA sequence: TGTGCCAGTAGTATGGGAGGCTGGGATTCACCCCTCCACTTT. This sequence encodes CASSMGGWDSPLHF.

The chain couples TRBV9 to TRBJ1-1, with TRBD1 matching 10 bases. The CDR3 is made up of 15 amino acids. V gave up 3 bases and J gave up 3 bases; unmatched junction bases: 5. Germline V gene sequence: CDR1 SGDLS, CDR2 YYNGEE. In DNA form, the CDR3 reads TGTGCCAGCAGCGGACGGGACAGGGGAGACACTGAAGCTTTCTTT. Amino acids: CASSGRDRGDTEAFF. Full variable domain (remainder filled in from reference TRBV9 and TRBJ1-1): DSGVTQTPKHLITATGQRVTLRCSPRSGDLSVYWYQQSLDQGLQFLIQYYNGEERAKGNILERFSAQQFPDLHSELNLSSLELGDSALYFCASSGRDRGDTEAFFGQGTRLTVV.

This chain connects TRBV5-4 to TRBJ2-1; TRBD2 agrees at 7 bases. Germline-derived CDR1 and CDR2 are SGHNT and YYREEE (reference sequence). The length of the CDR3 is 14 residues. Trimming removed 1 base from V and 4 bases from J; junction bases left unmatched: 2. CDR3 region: CASSLSSGYNEQFF. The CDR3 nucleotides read TGTGCCAGCAGCTTGTCTAGCGGTTACAATGAGCAGTTCTTC.

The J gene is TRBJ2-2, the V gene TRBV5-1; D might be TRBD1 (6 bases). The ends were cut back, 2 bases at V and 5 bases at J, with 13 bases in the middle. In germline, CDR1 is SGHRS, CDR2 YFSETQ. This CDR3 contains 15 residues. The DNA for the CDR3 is TGCGCCAGCAGCTTAACAGGGACGGGGACCGGGGAGCTGTTTTTT. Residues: CASSLTGTGTGELFF. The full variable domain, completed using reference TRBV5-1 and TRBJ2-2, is KAGVTQTPRYLIKTRGQQVTLSCSPISGHRSVSWYQQTPGQGLQFLFEYFSETQRNKGNFPGRFSGRQFSNSRSEMNVSTLELGDSALYLCASSLTGTGTGELFFGEGSRLTVL.

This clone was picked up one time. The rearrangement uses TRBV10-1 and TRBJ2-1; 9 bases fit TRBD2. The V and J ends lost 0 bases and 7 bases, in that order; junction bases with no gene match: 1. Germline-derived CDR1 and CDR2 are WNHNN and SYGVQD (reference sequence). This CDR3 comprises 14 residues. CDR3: CASSESSGRNEQFF. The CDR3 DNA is TGCGCCAGCAGTGAGTCTAGCGGGAGAAATGAGCAGTTCTTC.

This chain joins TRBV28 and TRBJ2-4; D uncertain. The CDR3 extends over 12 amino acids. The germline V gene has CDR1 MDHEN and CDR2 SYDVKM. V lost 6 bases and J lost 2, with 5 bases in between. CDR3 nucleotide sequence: TGTGCCAGCAGCGTTACCAAAAACATTCAGTACTTC. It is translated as CASSVTKNIQYF.

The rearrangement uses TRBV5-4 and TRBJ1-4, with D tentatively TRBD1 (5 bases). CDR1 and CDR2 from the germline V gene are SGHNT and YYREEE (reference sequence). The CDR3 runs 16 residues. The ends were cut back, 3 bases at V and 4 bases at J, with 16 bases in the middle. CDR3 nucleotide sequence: TGTGCCAGCAGCTCGGCGGGGGAGAGAATTAATGAAAAACTGTTTTTT. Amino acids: CASSSAGERINEKLFF.

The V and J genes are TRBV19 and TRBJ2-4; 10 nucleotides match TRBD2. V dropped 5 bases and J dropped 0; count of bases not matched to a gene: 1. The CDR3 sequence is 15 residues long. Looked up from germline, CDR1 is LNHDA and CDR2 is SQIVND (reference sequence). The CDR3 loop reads CASSGLAEAKNIQYF. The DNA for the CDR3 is TGTGCCAGTAGTGGACTAGCGGAAGCCAAAAACATTCAGTACTTC.

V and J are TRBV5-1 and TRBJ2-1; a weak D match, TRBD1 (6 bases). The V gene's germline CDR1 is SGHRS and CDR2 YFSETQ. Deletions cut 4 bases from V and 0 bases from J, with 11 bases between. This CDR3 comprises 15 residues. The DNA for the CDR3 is TGCGCCAGCAGCCTGGAAGGGGGCTCCTACAATGAGCAGTTCTTC. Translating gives CASSLEGGSYNEQFF.

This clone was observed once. The CDR3 DNA follows: TGTGCCACAGAGGACTGGGGGGGCGCGGATGGCTACACCTTC. As protein: CATEDWGGADGYTF. The chain uses TRBV28 and TRBJ1-2; D might be TRBD1 (6 bases). The germline CDR1 and CDR2 sequences are MDHEN and SYDVKM. This CDR3 comprises 14 residues. Trimming cost V 10 bases and J 6 bases, with 21 bases left between them.

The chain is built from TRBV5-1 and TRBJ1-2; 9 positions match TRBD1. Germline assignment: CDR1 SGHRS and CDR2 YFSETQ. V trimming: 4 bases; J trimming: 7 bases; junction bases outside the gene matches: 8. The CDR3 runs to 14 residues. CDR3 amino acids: CASSAGQGSGGYTF. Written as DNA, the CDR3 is TGCGCCAGCAGCGCCGGACAGGGGAGCGGTGGCTACACCTTC.

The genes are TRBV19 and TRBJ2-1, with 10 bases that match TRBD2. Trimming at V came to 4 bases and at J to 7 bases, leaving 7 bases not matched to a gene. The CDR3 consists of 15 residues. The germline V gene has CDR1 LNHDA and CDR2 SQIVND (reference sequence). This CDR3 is CASSRSGGASNEQFF. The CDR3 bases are TGTGCCAGTAGTAGGAGCGGGGGGGCTTCTAATGAGCAGTTCTTC.

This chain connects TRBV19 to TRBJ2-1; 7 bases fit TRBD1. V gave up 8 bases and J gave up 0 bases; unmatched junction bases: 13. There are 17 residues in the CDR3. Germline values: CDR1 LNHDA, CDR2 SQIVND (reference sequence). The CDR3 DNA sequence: TGTGCCAGTCAAGGGACAGCGTTCCTGTCCTCCTACAATGAGCAGTTCTTC. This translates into CASQGTAFLSSYNEQFF. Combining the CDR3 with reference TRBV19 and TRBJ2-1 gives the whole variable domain DGGITQSPKYLFRKEGQNVTLSCEQNLNHDAMYWYRQDPGQGLRLIYYSQIVNDFQKGDIAEGYSVSREKKESFPLTVTSAQKNPTAFYLCASQGTAFLSSYNEQFFGPGTRLTVL.